This T cell receptor beta chain was obtained from a study of T cell changes during pregnancy in multiple sclerosis. Produced via immunoSEQ multiplex PCR; TCRdb's table is partial and in-frame only. Of approximately 100,000 clones in the sample, about nine tenths were seen once. Germline loops: CDR1 MRHNA, CDR2 SNTAGT. V trimming: 6 bases; J trimming: 8 bases; junction bases outside the gene matches: 14. The CDR3 consists of 18 residues. The gene calls are TRBV6-4 and TRBJ2-1, with 15 nucleotides matching TRBD2. The starting material was peripheral blood, obtained after pregnancy. This TCR was sampled from a female donor with multiple sclerosis, enrolled in a pregnancy study. The CDR3 DNA reads as TGTGCCAGCAGACCCACCCCCTGGACTAGCGGGAGGGTGGATGAGCAGTTCTTC. This gives the protein CASRPTPWTSGRVDEQFF.